This T cell receptor beta chain was recorded in a study of blood T cell repertoires in COVID-19. Study as a whole: Acute and convalescent COVID-19 specimens originated in the United States, Italy and Spain.

V shed 0 bases and J shed 7 bases, with 14 bases lying between them. Germline assignment: CDR1 SGHDT and CDR2 YYEEEE. The CDR3 is 14 residues long. Study processing details: Estimation of nucleated cell counts was performed using reference gene primer amplification. Assay used: immunoSEQ multiplex PCR; TCRdb lists only in-frame clones, some missing. V, J and clone size derive from that table, while D and trimming were established from the DNA sequence. The sample has tens of thousands of clones; 70% to 80% are singletons. Sequenced sample: peripheral blood. This TCR came from a man in his sixties with active or convalescent COVID-19. The chain carries TRBV5-6 and TRBJ2-7; the D gene is possibly TRBD1 (5 bases). For the CDR3, the DNA is TGTGCCAGCAGCTTGGGAACAGGAGTCCGGGAGCAGTACTTC. It encodes CASSLGTGVREQYF. Full variable domain (missing parts from reference TRBV5-6 and TRBJ2-7): DAGVTQSPTHLIKTRGQQVTLRCSPKSGHDTVSWYQQALGQGPQFIFQYYEEEERQRGNFPDRFSGHQFPNYSSELNVNALLLGDSALYLCASSLGTGVREQYFGPGTRLTVT.